The 13 T cell receptor beta chains in this list originate from one sample, sequenced in a study of blood T cell repertoires in COVID-19. Measured with immunoSEQ multiplex PCR; TCRdb has only the in-frame clones, and not every one. The sample yields over 120,000 clones, roughly 85% seen once. Sequencing was performed on peripheral blood. These receptors all come from a human donor with acute or convalescent COVID-19. The donor label of this sample is uncertain.

This clone was observed a few times. The chain employs TRBV4-3 and TRBJ2-2; D unclear. This CDR3 comprises 14 residues. The V end lost 4 bases, the J end lost 0 bases, and 6 bases lay between the germline ends. Germline CDR1 reads LGHNA; CDR2 reads YSLEER. The chain's CDR3 is CASSLQTNTGELFF. DNA of the CDR3: TGCGCCAGCAGCCTCCAAACGAACACCGGGGAGCTGTTTTTT.

This clone was counted only a few times. The chain carries TRBV5-1 and TRBJ1-4; TRBD1 matches at 10 bases. With V trimmed by 4 bases and J by 8 bases, 8 bases remained unmatched. Germline V gives CDR1 SGHRS, CDR2 YFSETQ. This CDR3 contains 15 residues. This chain's CDR3 is CASSLGQGGREKLFF. DNA for the CDR3: TGCGCCAGCAGCCTAGGACAGGGGGGAAGAGAAAAACTGTTTTTT.

The rearrangement joins TRBV5-6 to TRBJ1-2; TRBD1 matches 8 bases. Germline V gene data show CDR1 as SGHDT and CDR2 as YYEEEE. V lost 7 bases to trimming and J lost 7 bases; unmatched junction nucleotides: 18. CDR3 length equals 16 residues. In DNA form, the CDR3 reads TGTGCCAGCGGAAGCTTACGGGACAGGCCTTTGACTGGCTACACCTTC. It encodes CASGSLRDRPLTGYTF. Full variable domain (rest looked up from reference TRBV5-6 and TRBJ1-2): DAGVTQSPTHLIKTRGQQVTLRCSPKSGHDTVSWYQQALGQGPQFIFQYYEEEERQRGNFPDRFSGHQFPNYSSELNVNALLLGDSALYLCASGSLRDRPLTGYTFGSGTRLTVV.

This clone was found once. The chain is built from TRBV19 and TRBJ2-1, with 9 bases matching TRBD1. V was pared by 6 bases and J by 7 bases, with 10 bases of the junction left unmatched. CDR1 is LNHDA and CDR2 is SQIVND in the germline V gene (reference sequence). The CDR3 covers 15 residues. This CDR3 is CASRASGTGLNEQFF. The CDR3 coding sequence is TGTGCCAGTAGAGCCTCCGGGACAGGGTTAAATGAGCAGTTCTTC.

To note about this clone: Other DNA sequences in the sample encode the same CDR3. The chain joins TRBV10-3 to TRBJ1-3, with a weak D call TRBD1 (6 bases). This CDR3 comprises 15 residues. Trimming pared 3 bases from V and 2 bases from J, leaving 11 bases between. The germline CDR1 and CDR2 sequences are ENHRY and SYGVKD. CDR3: CAISETGTTGNTIYF. CDR3 bases: TGTGCCATCAGTGAAACCGGGACAACTGGAAACACCATATATTTT.

CDR3 sequence (DNA): TGTGCCAGCAGTGAGGTGGCAGGGGGTAGGGCCAACGTCCTGACTTTC. Translated: CASSEVAGGRANVLTF. The rearrangement joins TRBV2 to TRBJ2-6, with 7 bases lining up with TRBD1. CDR1 SNHLY and CDR2 FYNNEI come from the germline V gene. J gave up 5 bases and V 3 bases, and 7 bases lay outside the gene matches. The CDR3 consists of 16 residues.

The chain has TRBV9 and TRBJ1-5, with D uncertain. The length of the CDR3 is 13 residues. Germline CDR1 and CDR2: SGDLS and YYNGEE. The V end was cut by 2 bases, the J end by 11 bases, with 14 bases between. The CDR3 DNA sequence: TGTGCCAGCAGCGTTAACGAGCTAGGAGCCCAGCATTTT. Its protein is CASSVNELGAQHF.

The V gene is TRBV28, the J gene TRBJ1-6; D perhaps matches TRBD1 (6 bases). V lost 6 bases and J lost 10, with 10 bases in between. In germline, CDR1 is MDHEN, CDR2 SYDVKM. The CDR3 spans 12 residues. DNA for the CDR3: TGTGCCAGCAGGACAGGCCTATCACCCCTCCACTTT. Translation: CASRTGLSPLHF.

This clone was seen only once. The V and J genes are TRBV29-1 and TRBJ1-1; 8 bases map to TRBD1. Trimming removed 7 bases from V and 5 bases from J; junction bases left unmatched: 9. The CDR3 has 13 residues. The germline gives CDR1 SQVTM, CDR2 ANQGSEA. The CDR3 region has the DNA TGCAGCGCGGCCAGACAGGGGCGAACTGAAGCTTTCTTT. Its translation: CSAARQGRTEAFF. The full variable domain, in which reference TRBV29-1 and TRBJ1-1 provide the parts outside the CDR3, is SAVISQKPSRDICQRGTSLTIQCQVDSQVTMMFWYRQQPGQSLTLIATANQGSEATYESGFVIDKFPISRPNLTFSTLTVSNMSPEDSSIYLCSAARQGRTEAFFGQGTRLTVV.

Comment on this clone: Other DNA sequences in the same sample also yield this CDR3. The V gene is TRBV9, the J gene TRBJ2-3; the match to TRBD1 covers 7 bases. Germline loops: CDR1 SGDLS, CDR2 YYNGEE. The trim removed 2 bases at V and 2 bases at J, leaving 5 bases unmatched. The CDR3 loop spans 15 amino acids. CDR3 coding DNA: TGTGCCAGCAGCGTGACCGGGACAGACACAGATACGCAGTATTTT. Protein product: CASSVTGTDTDTQYF.

The chain carries TRBV24-1 and TRBJ2-1; TRBD1 matches at 8 bases. The CDR3 has 16 amino acids. Trimming took 3 bases from V and 4 from J; bases not matched to a gene: 7. Germline V gives CDR1 KGHDR, CDR2 SFDVKD. The CDR3 loop reads CATSDGDRRLYNEQFF. The CDR3 nucleotides read TGTGCCACCAGTGATGGGGACAGGAGATTATACAATGAGCAGTTCTTC.

The V and J genes are TRBV2 and TRBJ2-7, with D possibly matching TRBD1 (5 bases). The V end was cut by 10 bases, the J end by 7 bases, with 23 bases between. The CDR3 is made up of 14 amino acids. The V gene's germline CDR1 is SNHLY and CDR2 FYNNEI. The CDR3 DNA is TGTGCCACCACAGGATCCAGGGTAGCAGGGGAGCAGTACTTC. Translating gives CATTGSRVAGEQYF.

The rearrangement uses TRBV6-5 and TRBJ2-3; 10 bases are shared with TRBD2. CDR1 MNHEY and CDR2 SVGAGI come from the germline V gene. V dropped 10 bases and J dropped 6; count of bases not matched to a gene: 10. The length of the CDR3 is 14 residues. The CDR3 sequence: CATVPGTSVDTQYF. The CDR3, as DNA: TGTGCCACCGTACCCGGGACTAGCGTCGATACGCAGTATTTT.